The 32 T cell receptor beta chains below all came from one sample that was sequenced in a study of vaccination and CD4 T cells after COVID-19. The antigens of these receptors remain unknown. Treatment specified: roughly 10-day PBMC culture with coronavirus spike peptide pools or control peptides (ViraFEST assay). Researchers used the Oncomine TCR Beta short-read assay to sequence DNA from cultured CD4+ T cells. MiXCR was run by TCRdb on the PCR reads, yielding one entry per CDR3 protein. The table records tens of thousands of distinct CDR3 sequences, roughly 45% of them present only once. Sequencing used CD4+ T cells from blood, cultured in vitro. The receptors here all came from a human donor who had recovered from COVID-19.

This clonotype was detected a few times. The V call is TRBV28, the J call TRBJ1-6, with D perhaps matching TRBD1 (6 bases). Trimming cost V 5 bases and J 8 bases, with 16 bases left between them. The CDR3 length is 15 residues. Germline V gene lookup returns CDR1 MDHEN and CDR2 SYDVKM. The CDR3 bases are TGTGCCAGCAGTCGCACCGGGACACACGATTCACCCCTCCACTTT. This gives the protein CASSRTGTHDSPLHF.

V is TRBV4-2 and J is TRBJ1-2; D is unclear. Trimming shortened V by 5 bases and J by 4 bases, and 20 bases separated the two germline ends. CDR3 length equals 16 residues. Germline CDR1 and CDR2: LGHNA and YNFKEQ. CDR3 loop: CASSSTLRTGFYGYTF. The CDR3 DNA sequence: TGTGCCAGCAGCTCTACCCTCAGGACGGGGTTCTATGGCTACACCTTC.

V usage is TRBV5-1 and J usage is TRBJ2-7, with 13 nucleotides matching TRBD2. The CDR3 is made up of 15 amino acids. V trimming: 2 bases; J trimming: 5 bases; junction bases outside the gene matches: 4. Germline CDR1 reads SGHRS; CDR2 reads YFSETQ. The CDR3 loop is CASSLTSGRVHEQYF. Written as DNA, the CDR3 is TGCGCCAGCAGCTTAACTAGCGGGAGGGTGCACGAGCAGTACTTC.

The chain joins TRBV11-2 to TRBJ2-3; TRBD2 agrees at 9 bases. Germline V gene lookup returns CDR1 SGHAT and CDR2 FQNNGV. Unmatched junction bases numbered 5, after V lost 3 bases and J lost 4 bases. CDR3 length: 15 amino acids. CDR3 residues: CASSFSGRVSDTQYF. The CDR3 DNA reads TGTGCCAGCAGCTTTAGCGGGAGAGTATCAGATACGCAGTATTTT.

This clonotype was detected only a few times. The CDR3 region is CASRPPSGNTEAFF. The CDR3 region has the DNA TGTGCCAGCAGACCACCAAGCGGGAACACTGAAGCTTTCTTT. This chain connects TRBV2 to TRBJ1-1, with D unresolved. This CDR3 comprises 14 residues. Germline V gene sequence: CDR1 SNHLY, CDR2 FYNNEI. The V and J ends lost 6 bases and 1 base respectively, with 12 bases between them. Supplemented by reference TRBV2 and TRBJ1-1, the full variable domain reads EPEVTQTPSHQVTQMGQEVILRCVPISNHLYFYWYRQILGQKVEFLVSFYNNEISEKSEIFDDQFSVERPDGSNFTLKIRSTKLEDSAMYFCASRPPSGNTEAFFGQGTRLTVV.

The chain employs TRBV7-2 and TRBJ2-2; D is possibly TRBD1 (5 bases). The ends were cut back, 2 bases at V and 3 bases at J, with 10 bases in the middle. The CDR3 is 15 residues long. Germline values: CDR1 SGHTA, CDR2 FQGNSA. The CDR3 region has the DNA TGTGCCAGCAGCTTAAGACAGTTGCACACCGGGGAGCTGTTTTTT. As protein: CASSLRQLHTGELFF.

The chain combines TRBV6-2 or TRBV6-3 with TRBJ2-4; either TRBD1 or TRBD2 may fit D (6 bases each). Germline V gene sequence: CDR1 MNHEY, CDR2 SVGEGT. The CDR3 length is 15 residues. The V and J ends lost 2 bases and 0 bases respectively, with 8 bases between them. The CDR3 region is CASSYEGGAKNIQYF. Written as DNA, the CDR3 is TGTGCCAGCAGTTACGAGGGGGGAGCCAAAAACATTCAGTACTTC.

CDR3 nucleotides: TGTGCCATCAGTGAGCACGGTACCAATCAGCCCCAGCATTTT. It specifies CAISEHGTNQPQHF. The V gene is TRBV10-3, the J gene TRBJ1-5, with D hard to call. Germline loops: CDR1 ENHRY, CDR2 SYGVKD. Deletions cut 2 bases from V and 3 bases from J, with 8 bases between. The CDR3 extends over 14 amino acids.

The CDR3 DNA reads as TGTGCCAGCAGATTACGCAGGGGGCCCGGGGAGCTGTTTTTT. Residues: CASRLRRGPGELFF. The rearrangement uses TRBV2 and TRBJ2-2; 8 positions match TRBD1. The V gene end was trimmed by 6 bases and the J gene end by 6 bases; junction bases not matched to a gene: 6. CDR3 length: 14 amino acids. Looked up from germline, CDR1 is SNHLY and CDR2 is FYNNEI.

The V call is TRBV20-1, the J call TRBJ2-5, with 9 bases lining up with TRBD2. Germline loops: CDR1 DFQATT, CDR2 SNEGSKA (reference sequence). V dropped 0 bases and J dropped 5; count of bases not matched to a gene: 7. The CDR3 has 15 residues. The CDR3: CSARELAGDWETQYF. The CDR3 coding sequence is TGCAGTGCTAGAGAGTTAGCGGGAGATTGGGAGACCCAGTACTTC.

The chain employs TRBV20-1 and TRBJ2-7; 14 nucleotides align to TRBD2. CDR1 is DFQATT and CDR2 is SNEGSKA in the germline V gene (reference sequence). Trimming cost V 3 bases and J 8 bases; bases outside gene matches: 6. The CDR3 contains 14 residues. The CDR3 here is CSARGGTSGSQQYF. CDR3 bases: TGCAGTGCTAGGGGCGGGACTAGCGGGAGCCAGCAGTACTTC.

This chain uses TRBV28 with TRBJ1-2; TRBD1 matches 8 bases. Unmatched junction bases numbered 9, after V lost 6 bases and J lost 6 bases. Germline V gene data show CDR1 as MDHEN and CDR2 as SYDVKM. The CDR3 is 14 amino acids. The CDR3 bases are TGTGCCAGCAGGGTGCAGGGGGCGTTTAATGGCTACACCTTC. Translation: CASRVQGAFNGYTF.

The rearrangement links TRBV2 to TRBJ1-2, with D tentatively TRBD1 (5 bases). The V and J ends lost 1 base and 4 bases respectively, with 13 bases between them. Germline loops: CDR1 SNHLY, CDR2 FYNNEI. The CDR3 is 15 amino acids. The CDR3 region has the DNA TGTGCCAGCAGTGAAGTGGCACGCCAGGGCTATGGCTACACCTTC. Encoded protein: CASSEVARQGYGYTF.

This clonotype turned up a few times. V and J are TRBV28 and TRBJ1-6; 8 bases are a match to TRBD1. Germline V gene sequence: CDR1 MDHEN, CDR2 SYDVKM. The CDR3 is 15 residues long. The V and J ends lost 4 bases and 8 bases, in that order; junction bases with no gene match: 7. The CDR3 region has the DNA TGTGCCAGCAGTTCGGACAGGGTCGGTTATTCACCCCTCCACTTT. Its translation: CASSSDRVGYSPLHF.

The rearrangement uses TRBV7-9 and TRBJ2-3; D may be TRBD2 (5 bases). Trimming removed 8 bases at V and 7 bases at J, with 13 bases between. The CDR3 is 12 residues long. The germline gives CDR1 SEHNR, CDR2 FQNEAQ (reference sequence). The CDR3 bases are TGTGCCAGCCAACTCGGGGAGTATACGCAGTATTTT. Protein product: CASQLGEYTQYF.

Judged by abundance, this clonotype is medium-sized. The chain employs TRBV11-3 and TRBJ2-5; D could derive from TRBD1 or TRBD2 (7 bases each). Germline V gives CDR1 SGHNT, CDR2 YENEEA. Trimming pared 5 bases from V and 4 bases from J, leaving 23 bases between. CDR3 size: 17 residues. The CDR3 sequence is CASSPRRGGDYRETQYF. CDR3 sequence (DNA): TGTGCCAGCAGCCCCCGCAGGGGGGGAGACTATCGAGAGACCCAGTACTTC. Complete variable domain (other parts from reference TRBV11-3 and TRBJ2-5): EAGVVQSPRYKIIEKKQPVAFWCNPISGHNTLYWYLQNLGQGPELLIRYENEEAVDDSQLPKDRFSAERLKGVDSTLKIQPAELGDSAVYLCASSPRRGGDYRETQYFGPGTRLLVL.

This clonotype appeared once. The chain carries TRBV20-1 and TRBJ2-7; 8 nucleotides match TRBD2. Germline values: CDR1 DFQATT, CDR2 SNEGSKA (reference sequence). The CDR3 loop spans 15 amino acids. Trimming at V came to 4 bases and at J to 0 bases, leaving 8 bases not matched to a gene. The CDR3 loop reads CSATPERGSSYEQYF. The CDR3 region has the DNA TGCAGTGCTACCCCTGAGCGGGGGAGCTCCTACGAGCAGTACTTC.

The sample holds a few counts of this clonotype. This chain links TRBV20-1 with TRBJ1-3; no definite D call. Germline-derived CDR1 and CDR2 are DFQATT and SNEGSKA (reference sequence). The CDR3 length is 16 residues. V lost 0 bases and J lost 0, with 12 bases in between. The CDR3 protein is CSARESSRGSGNTIYF. In nucleotides, the CDR3 is TGCAGTGCTAGAGAGTCCAGCAGAGGCTCTGGAAACACCATATATTTT.

The chain joins TRBV5-1 to TRBJ2-1; no clear D gene. Trimming removed 0 bases from V and 2 bases from J, with 3 bases in between. CDR1 and CDR2 from the germline V gene are SGHRS and YFSETQ. The CDR3 contains 13 residues. CDR3 bases: TGCGCCAGCAGCTTGGCCACCTACAATGAGCAGTTCTTC. As protein: CASSLATYNEQFF.

This clonotype was seen only a few times. V usage is TRBV20-1 and J usage is TRBJ2-7, with TRBD1 as a possible D gene (5 bases). Trimming removed 0 bases at V and 6 bases at J, with 12 bases between. This CDR3 spans 13 amino acids. Germline V CDR1 and CDR2: DFQATT, SNEGSKA (reference sequence). CDR3 sequence: CSARDGQGLEQYF. The DNA of the CDR3 is TGCAGTGCTAGAGATGGGCAGGGCCTCGAGCAGTACTTC.

This clonotype appeared a single time. This chain connects TRBV12-3 or TRBV12-4 to TRBJ2-1, with TRBD1 as a possible D gene (6 bases). Between the trimmed V and J ends, which lost 7 bases and 4 bases, there was a span of 11 bases. There are 13 residues in the CDR3. The CDR3, as DNA: TGTGCCAGCACCGTGGACAGTTACAATGAGCAGTTCTTC. It encodes CASTVDSYNEQFF.

Here the CDR3 reads CASSFGRGTETQYF. CDR3 in DNA: TGTGCCAGCAGTTTCGGGCGGGGGACGGAGACCCAGTACTTC. J is TRBJ2-5 and V is TRBV12-3 or TRBV12-4; 7 nucleotides line up with TRBD2. The CDR3 runs to 14 residues. After removal of 3 bases from V and 5 bases from J, the junction contained 6 bases not matched to a gene.

The rearrangement uses TRBV19 and TRBJ2-7, with D tentatively TRBD2 (6 bases). Germline V gene data show CDR1 as LNHDA and CDR2 as SQIVND (reference sequence). V dropped 6 bases and J dropped 0 bases, with 12 bases sitting between them. CDR3 length: 14 residues. Here the CDR3 DNA reads TGTGCCAGTAGCCGGGAGACGAGCTCCTACGAGCAGTACTTC. Protein product: CASSRETSSYEQYF.

In its sample, this clonotype was seen a few times. The CDR3 loop is CSALDSFKDTQYF. CDR3 sequence (DNA): TGCAGTGCCTTAGACAGTTTTAAAGATACGCAGTATTTT. The V gene is TRBV20-1, the J gene TRBJ2-3; maybe TRBD1 (5 bases). Germline CDR1 reads DFQATT; CDR2 reads SNEGSKA (reference sequence). V was trimmed by 6 bases and J by 5 bases, leaving 15 bases between them. The CDR3 totals 13 residues.

This clonotype was seen only a few times. CDR3 sequence reads: CASSYSFSYSPGELFF. The CDR3, as DNA: TGTGCCAGCAGTTACTCGTTTTCGTACTCTCCCGGGGAGCTGTTTTTT. The rearrangement joins TRBV6-5 to TRBJ2-2; D gene uncertain. Germline assignment: CDR1 MNHEY and CDR2 SVGAGI. Between the trimmed V and J ends, which lost 0 bases and 6 bases, there was a span of 14 bases. The CDR3 extends over 16 amino acids.

The chain carries TRBV10-3 and TRBJ1-5, with a possible D match to TRBD1 (6 bases). The CDR3 runs 15 residues. CDR1 is ENHRY, CDR2 SYGVKD, per germline. Trimming pared 6 bases from V and 4 bases from J, leaving 16 bases between. The CDR3 reads CAIRGQGSPNQPQHF. In DNA form, the CDR3 reads TGTGCCATCAGAGGCCAGGGGTCCCCAAATCAGCCCCAGCATTTT.

V is TRBV7-9 and J is TRBJ2-3; D gene ambiguous. The CDR3 runs 12 residues. With 1 base removed from V and 3 bases from J, the gap between germline ends came to 2 bases. Germline loops: CDR1 SEHNR, CDR2 FQNEAQ (reference sequence). CDR3 amino acids: CASSLGTDTQYF. The CDR3 DNA reads as TGTGCCAGCAGCTTAGGGACAGATACGCAGTATTTT.

The table lists this clonotype with a few counts. This chain uses TRBV7-2 with TRBJ2-5, with D tentatively TRBD1 (6 bases). V was trimmed by 5 bases and J by 1 base, leaving 14 bases between them. The CDR3 sequence is 15 residues long. Germline-derived CDR1 and CDR2 are SGHTA and FQGNSA. The chain's CDR3 is CASSKMTGGQETQYF. CDR3 bases: TGTGCCAGCAGCAAAATGACAGGAGGCCAAGAGACCCAGTACTTC.

This clonotype appeared once. The chain carries TRBV5-4 and TRBJ2-5, with TRBD2 as a possible D gene (5 bases). Germline V gene lookup returns CDR1 SGHNT and CDR2 YYREEE (reference sequence). The CDR3 totals 15 residues. V lost 0 bases, J lost 3 bases, and 12 bases lay in between. CDR3: CASSLVRRFEETQYF. For the CDR3, the DNA is TGTGCCAGCAGCTTGGTGCGGAGGTTCGAAGAGACCCAGTACTTC.

This clonotype showed up just a few times. The chain has TRBV19 and TRBJ1-2; perhaps TRBD1 as D (5 bases). CDR1 LNHDA and CDR2 SQIVND come from the germline V gene (reference sequence). The CDR3 is 14 residues long. Trimming removed 7 bases from V and 5 bases from J, with 17 bases in between. As DNA, the CDR3 is TGTGCCAGTACTGTACCCGGGACGTTATATGGCTACACCTTC. Its protein product is CASTVPGTLYGYTF. Full variable domain (remainder filled in from reference TRBV19 and TRBJ1-2): DGGITQSPKYLFRKEGQNVTLSCEQNLNHDAMYWYRQDPGQGLRLIYYSQIVNDFQKGDIAEGYSVSREKKESFPLTVTSAQKNPTAFYLCASTVPGTLYGYTFGSGTRLTVV.

The V call is TRBV12-3 or TRBV12-4, the J call TRBJ2-7; D unresolved. The ends were cut back, 8 bases at V and 4 bases at J, with 9 bases in the middle. This CDR3 is built from 11 residues. The CDR3 reads CASSSMYEQYF. As DNA, the CDR3 is TGTGCCAGCTCCTCGATGTACGAGCAGTACTTC.

This clonotype came up a few times. This chain connects TRBV20-1 to TRBJ2-3, with D possibly being TRBD1 (6 bases). This CDR3 region has 14 residues. V lost 0 bases and J 4 bases, leaving 11 bases between the germline ends. Per the germline V gene, CDR1 is DFQATT and CDR2 is SNEGSKA (reference sequence). The CDR3 DNA reads as TGCAGTGCTAGAGAACCCTACAGGGCAGATACGCAGTATTTT. Encoded protein: CSAREPYRADTQYF.